A single sample gave rise to the 18 T cell receptor beta chains below, sequenced in a study of blood T cell repertoires in COVID-19. Sequencing used immunoSEQ multiplex PCR; TCRdb keeps in-frame clones, though not all of them. The table shows around 320,000 clones, with 85% to 90% occurring only once. Sequenced input: PBMCs or T cells enriched from blood (not recorded which). The source of these receptors is a woman aged 50 to 60 who had been exposed to COVID-19.

The chain joins TRBV28 to TRBJ2-2; TRBD1 agrees at 9 bases. With V trimmed by 6 bases and J by 7 bases, 9 bases remained unmatched. The CDR3 spans 15 residues. The germline gives CDR1 MDHEN, CDR2 SYDVKM. CDR3 DNA: TGTGCCAGCAGGTCAACAGGGGGCGCGTTCGGGGAGCTGTTTTTT. As protein: CASRSTGGAFGELFF.

The V gene is TRBV25-1, the J gene TRBJ2-5, with D possibly TRBD1 on 6 matching bases. The CDR3 covers 13 residues. Per the germline V gene, CDR1 is MGHDK and CDR2 is SYGVNS. V was trimmed by 3 bases and J by 4 bases, leaving 9 bases between them. This CDR3 reads CASSEGAIETQYF. CDR3 nucleotide sequence: TGTGCCAGCAGTGAGGGGGCAATAGAGACCCAGTACTTC. The entire variable domain, with the rest obtained from reference TRBV25-1 and TRBJ2-5, is as follows: EADIYQTPRYLVIGTGKKITLECSQTMGHDKMYWYQQDPGMELHLIHYSYGVNSTEKGDLSSESTVSRIRTEHFPLTLESARPSHTSQYLCASSEGAIETQYFGPGTRLLVL.

This clone was recorded a few times. The chain joins TRBV12-3 or TRBV12-4 to TRBJ1-2; no clear D. The CDR3 runs to 11 residues. V was cut by 3 bases and J by 8 bases, with 7 bases left in between. The chain's CDR3 is CASSLGGGYTF. The CDR3 region has the DNA TGTGCCAGCAGTTTGGGAGGGGGCTACACCTTC.

The V call is TRBV28, the J call TRBJ1-1, with 8 bases aligning to TRBD1. This CDR3 contains 14 residues. CDR1 MDHEN and CDR2 SYDVKM come from the germline V gene. V lost 7 bases to trimming and J lost 1 base; unmatched junction nucleotides: 5. The CDR3 nucleotides are TGTGCCAGCAATGACAGGGGCTCGAACACTGAAGCTTTCTTT. Protein: CASNDRGSNTEAFF. The full variable domain, its missing parts supplied by reference TRBV28 and TRBJ1-1, is DVKVTQSSRYLVKRTGEKVFLECVQDMDHENMFWYRQDPGLGLRLIYFSYDVKMKEKGDIPEGYSVSREKKERFSLILESASTNQTSMYLCASNDRGSNTEAFFGQGTRLTVV.

The chain employs TRBV28 and TRBJ1-5; TRBD1 matches at 10 bases. V trimming: 9 bases; J trimming: 2 bases; junction bases outside the gene matches: 7. This CDR3 contains 15 residues. CDR1 and CDR2 (germline): MDHEN, SYDVKM. The CDR3, as DNA: TGTGCCAGTTGGGGGACAGGGGCGGGCAATCAGCCCCAGCATTTT. Its translation is CASWGTGAGNQPQHF.

Comments on this clone: The same CDR3 can be traced to other DNA sequences in this sample. This chain joins TRBV10-3 and TRBJ1-1; the D gene is possibly TRBD1 (6 bases). The CDR3 consists of 13 residues. V was cut by 6 bases and J by 0 bases, with 8 bases left in between. Germline values: CDR1 ENHRY, CDR2 SYGVKD. The CDR3 region is CAIRDSLNTEAFF. DNA for the CDR3: TGTGCCATCAGGGACAGTTTGAACACTGAAGCTTTCTTT.

The chain uses TRBV27 and TRBJ2-1; 9 bases map to TRBD2. Losses at the gene ends were 7 bases for V and 6 bases for J; bases not matched to a gene: 7. CDR1 and CDR2 from the germline V gene are MNHEY and SMNVEV (reference sequence). CDR3 size: 14 residues. The CDR3, as DNA: TGTGCCAGCACCTCAGCGGGGGGTATCAATGAGCAGTTCTTC. Its translation: CASTSAGGINEQFF.

This chain links TRBV12-3 or TRBV12-4 with TRBJ2-5, with D maybe TRBD2 (6 bases). V dropped 8 bases and J dropped 4 bases, with 14 bases sitting between them. This CDR3 is built from 13 residues. Written as DNA, the CDR3 is TGTGCCAGCCGTTCGAGAGCGGGAGAGACCCAGTACTTC. Translating it yields CASRSRAGETQYF.

The chain recombines TRBV7-2 with TRBJ2-3; D is unresolved. The V end was cut by 5 bases, the J end by 6 bases, with 9 bases between. Germline assignment: CDR1 SGHTA and CDR2 FQGNSA. The CDR3 extends over 12 amino acids. The CDR3 coding sequence is TGTGCCAGCAGCCTACTCGGGGATACGCAGTATTTT. This encodes CASSLLGDTQYF.

The chain recombines TRBV5-4 with TRBJ1-6; 10 bases map to TRBD1. Germline CDR1 and CDR2: SGHNT and YYREEE (reference sequence). The V segment lost 4 bases and the J segment 7 bases; nucleotides outside the gene matches: 8. The CDR3 length is 16 residues. The CDR3 spells CASSPPGQGKNSPLHF. CDR3 nucleotide sequence: TGTGCCAGCAGCCCGCCGGGACAGGGGAAGAATTCACCCCTCCACTTT.

This chain links TRBV13 with TRBJ1-3; the D gene is possibly TRBD1 (5 bases). The CDR3 is made up of 15 amino acids. Per germline, CDR1 PRHDT and CDR2 FYEKMQ (reference sequence). Trimming shortened V by 2 bases and J by 1 base, and 9 bases separated the two germline ends. CDR3 in DNA: TGTGCCAGCAGCTTATATCAGGGTTCTGGAAACACCATATATTTT. It translates to CASSLYQGSGNTIYF.

V gene TRBV2 combines with J gene TRBJ1-5, with D possibly TRBD1 on 5 matching bases. The germline V gene has CDR1 SNHLY and CDR2 FYNNEI. The CDR3 length is 14 residues. V dropped 6 bases and J dropped 1 base, with 10 bases sitting between them. In DNA, the CDR3 is TGTGCCAGCAGCAGGACAAGGAGCAATCAGCCCCAGCATTTT. As protein: CASSRTRSNQPQHF.

This clone has more than one count but fewer than ten. The CDR3 reads CASRLGGSSYEQYF. The DNA for the CDR3 is TGCGCCAGCAGGCTGGGGGGAAGCTCCTACGAGCAGTACTTC. The chain is built from TRBV5-1 and TRBJ2-7, with a weak D call TRBD2 (6 bases). Germline-derived CDR1 and CDR2 are SGHRS and YFSETQ. Deletions cut 5 bases from V and 0 bases from J, with 12 bases between. This CDR3 contains 14 residues.

The chain couples TRBV10-3 to TRBJ1-1, with TRBD1 matching over 8 bases. Germline V gene data show CDR1 as ENHRY and CDR2 as SYGVKD. The CDR3 contains 15 residues. Trimming at V came to 3 bases and at J to 4 bases, leaving 7 bases not matched to a gene. The DNA for the CDR3 is TGTGCCATCAGTGACTTTCAGGGGGCTGGCACTGAAGCTTTCTTT. It translates to CAISDFQGAGTEAFF.

The chain combines TRBV11-2 with TRBJ2-5, with D unresolved. This CDR3 contains 12 residues. The V gene's germline CDR1 is SGHAT and CDR2 FQNNGV. Trimming left V 2 bases short and J 5 bases short, with 6 bases between. The CDR3 bases are TGTGCCAGCAGCTTATCCTCCGAGACCCAGTACTTC. This codes for CASSLSSETQYF.

The rearrangement uses TRBV21-1 and TRBJ2-7; the table assigns TRBD2, which was not confirmed against the DNA. TRBV21-1 is termed a pseudogene. The CDR3 sequence is 14 residues long. In DNA form, the CDR3 reads TGTGCCAGCAGCAACCCGGTCCCGAGGAGCGAGCAGTACTTC. This codes for CASSNPVPRSEQYF.

The V and J genes are TRBV7-9 and TRBJ2-3, with D maybe TRBD2 (6 bases). The CDR3 has 19 residues. Per the germline V gene, CDR1 is SEHNR and CDR2 is FQNEAQ (reference sequence). Trimming pared 2 bases from V and 0 bases from J, leaving 21 bases between. This chain's CDR3 is CASSLKDPLAPTSTDTQYF. For the CDR3, the DNA is TGTGCCAGCAGCTTAAAGGACCCCCTAGCGCCAACTAGCACAGATACGCAGTATTTT. The full variable domain, completed using reference TRBV7-9 and TRBJ2-3, is DTGVSQNPRHKITKRGQNVTFRCDPISEHNRLYWYRQTLGQGPEFLTYFQNEAQLEKSRLLSDRFSAERPKGSFSTLEIQRTEQGDSAMYLCASSLKDPLAPTSTDTQYFGPGTRLTVL.

V and J are TRBV28 and TRBJ1-1, with D possibly being TRBD1 (5 bases). Germline CDR1 and CDR2: MDHEN and SYDVKM. The CDR3 contains 14 residues. Trimming stripped 5 bases from V and 4 bases from J, with 14 bases between. The CDR3 loop reads CASSPGGLGTEAFF. The CDR3 region has the DNA TGTGCCAGCAGTCCGGGGGGTTTAGGCACTGAAGCTTTCTTT.